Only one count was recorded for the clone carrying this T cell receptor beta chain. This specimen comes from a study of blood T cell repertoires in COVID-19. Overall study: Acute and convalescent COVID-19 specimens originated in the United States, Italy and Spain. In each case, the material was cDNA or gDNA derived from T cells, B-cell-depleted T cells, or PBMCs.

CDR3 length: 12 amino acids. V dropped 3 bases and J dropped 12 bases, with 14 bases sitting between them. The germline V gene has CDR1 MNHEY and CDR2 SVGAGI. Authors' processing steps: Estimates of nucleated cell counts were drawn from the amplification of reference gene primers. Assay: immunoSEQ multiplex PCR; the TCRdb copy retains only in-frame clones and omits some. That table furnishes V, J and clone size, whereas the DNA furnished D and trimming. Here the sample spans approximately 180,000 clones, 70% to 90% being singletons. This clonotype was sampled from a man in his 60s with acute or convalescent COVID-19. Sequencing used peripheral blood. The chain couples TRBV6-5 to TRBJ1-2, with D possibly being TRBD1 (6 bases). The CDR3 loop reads CASSYRGGYNTF. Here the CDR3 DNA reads TGTGCCAGCAGTTATAGAGGGGGTTACAACACCTTC.